Shown below are 26 T cell receptor beta chains from a single sample sequenced in a study of blood T cell repertoires in COVID-19 (dated by TCRdb to 2020 to 2022). Libraries were made using the immunoSEQ multiplex PCR assay. Not all clones reach the TCRdb copy of this immuneACCESS table, which keeps in-frame sequences only. Checked studies attribute under half of the gap to unresolved V genes and leave the rest unexplained. The sample yields about 140,000 clones; 84% were counted once. Around 3.2% of the sample rests with the top ten. Sequencing input: PBMCs or T cells enriched from blood (not recorded which). The receptors were sampled from a woman aged 50 to 65 with acute COVID-19.

This clone appeared once. J is TRBJ1-2 and V is TRBV28; 8 nucleotides align to TRBD1. CDR1 MDHEN and CDR2 SYDVKM come from the germline V gene. The junction had 2 bases not matched to a gene; V was cut back by 5 bases and J by 3 bases. The CDR3 runs 13 residues. The CDR3 DNA sequence: TGTGCCAGCAGTCCAGGGGGCCACTATGGCTACACCTTC. Protein: CASSPGGHYGYTF.

V and J are TRBV18 and TRBJ1-1; the D is unclear. V was pared by 1 base and J by 6 bases, with 12 bases between. There are 14 residues in the CDR3. Germline CDR1 is KGHSH and CDR2 is LQKENI. The CDR3 sequence: CASSPRQQISEAFF. In DNA, the CDR3 is TGTGCCAGCTCACCACGACAACAAATCTCTGAAGCTTTCTTT.

This rearrangement joins TRBV5-1 to TRBJ1-3; weak D call: TRBD1 (6 bases). Germline-derived CDR1 and CDR2 are SGHRS and YFSETQ. V lost 5 bases to trimming and J lost 0 bases, with 9 bases between them. This CDR3 is 14 amino acids long. The CDR3 nucleotides are TGCGCCAGCAGTCAGGACAGCTCTGGAAACACCATATATTTT. This gives the protein CASSQDSSGNTIYF.

The gene calls are TRBV30 and TRBJ1-2, with D possibly TRBD1 on 5 matching bases. Germline lookup yields CDR1 GTSNPN and CDR2 SVGIG (reference sequence). The length of the CDR3 is 13 residues. The V end was cut by 8 bases, the J end by 2 bases, with 15 bases between. CDR3 coding DNA: TGTGCCCAACAGGACGGCGGAAACTATGGCTACACCTTC. Translating it yields CAQQDGGNYGYTF.

The J gene is TRBJ2-7, the V gene TRBV9, with D uncertain. CDR3 length equals 11 residues. Germline V gene lookup returns CDR1 SGDLS and CDR2 YYNGEE. Trimming removed 9 bases at V and 7 bases at J, with 14 bases between. CDR3 sequence reads: CANLLRWEQYF. The CDR3 DNA reads as TGTGCCAACCTTCTGCGATGGGAGCAGTACTTC.

This chain connects TRBV11-2 to TRBJ1-4, with D uncertain. The germline V gene has CDR1 SGHAT and CDR2 FQNNGV. V was shortened by 0 bases and J by 4 bases, with 12 bases between the two germline ends. The CDR3 sequence is 16 residues long. Here the CDR3 reads CASSLDRTAFNEKLFF. CDR3 in DNA: TGTGCCAGCAGCTTAGATCGAACAGCCTTTAATGAAAAACTGTTTTTT.

This rearrangement joins TRBV6-2 or TRBV6-3 to TRBJ2-7; D gene uncertain. V was pared by 0 bases and J by 4 bases, with 7 bases between. CDR1 is MNHEY and CDR2 is SVGEGT in the germline V gene. This CDR3 has 13 residues. The CDR3 protein is CASSYSVLYEQYF. The DNA of the CDR3 is TGTGCCAGCAGTTACTCGGTACTATACGAGCAGTACTTC.

The V gene is TRBV5-5, the J gene TRBJ1-3; a possible D gene is TRBD1 (6 bases). Between the trimmed V and J ends, which lost 2 bases and 2 bases, there was a span of 11 bases. This CDR3 contains 15 residues. The V gene's germline CDR1 is SGHKS and CDR2 YYEKEE (reference sequence). CDR3 protein: CASSLAGDTGNTIYF. The CDR3 region has the DNA TGTGCCAGCAGCTTAGCAGGGGATACTGGAAACACCATATATTTT. The complete variable domain, with remaining parts taken from reference TRBV5-5 and TRBJ1-3, reads DAGVTQSPTHLIKTRGQQVTLRCSPISGHKSVSWYQQVLGQGPQFIFQYYEKEERGRGNFPDRFSARQFPNYSSELNVNALLLGDSALYLCASSLAGDTGNTIYFGEGSWLTVV.

V gene TRBV12-3 or TRBV12-4 combines with J gene TRBJ2-1, with D uncertain. This CDR3 is 12 amino acids long. Trimming shortened V by 3 bases and J by 8 bases, and 8 bases separated the two germline ends. CDR3 sequence (DNA): TGTGCCAGCAGTTTCCTTAGAGATGAGCAGTTCTTC. This sequence encodes CASSFLRDEQFF.

The V and J genes are TRBV27 and TRBJ1-2; 9 bases map to TRBD1. The junction had 6 bases not matched to a gene; V was cut back by 0 bases and J by 4 bases. The CDR3 runs to 16 residues. CDR1 is MNHEY, CDR2 SMNVEV, per germline (reference sequence). This CDR3 is CASSLSPGQGIYGYTF. The CDR3 DNA reads TGTGCCAGCAGTTTATCACCGGGACAGGGCATCTATGGCTACACCTTC.

This clone was recorded only once. V and J are TRBV5-6 and TRBJ1-1; 7 positions agree with TRBD1. The junction had 8 bases not matched to a gene; V was cut back by 4 bases and J by 5 bases. Germline lookup yields CDR1 SGHDT and CDR2 YYEEEE. The CDR3 extends over 14 amino acids. Written as DNA, the CDR3 is TGTGCCAGCAGCCGTACAGGGGAGGCGACTGAAGCTTTCTTT. It specifies CASSRTGEATEAFF.

This sequence joins TRBV28 and TRBJ2-1; TRBD2 matches 11 bases. V was pared by 6 bases and J by 3 bases, with 7 bases of the junction left unmatched. Germline V gene sequence: CDR1 MDHEN, CDR2 SYDVKM. This CDR3 has 16 amino acids. CDR3 nucleotides: TGTGCCAGCAGCCCAGCTAGCGGGGGGAACTACAATGAGCAGTTCTTC. Translation: CASSPASGGNYNEQFF.

This chain joins TRBV5-1 and TRBJ2-6; D call uncertain. Germline lookup yields CDR1 SGHRS and CDR2 YFSETQ. V gave up 1 base and J gave up 0 bases, with 8 bases separating them. The CDR3 is 16 residues long. The CDR3 DNA reads as TGCGCCAGCAGCTTGTACAGCAGCTCTGGGGCCAACGTCCTGACTTTC. Amino acid sequence: CASSLYSSSGANVLTF. The full variable domain, with the rest looked up from reference TRBV5-1 and TRBJ2-6, is KAGVTQTPRYLIKTRGQQVTLSCSPISGHRSVSWYQQTPGQGLQFLFEYFSETQRNKGNFPGRFSGRQFSNSRSEMNVSTLELGDSALYLCASSLYSSSGANVLTFGAGSRLTVL.

The chain carries TRBV9 and TRBJ2-5; D is uncertain. Trimming stripped 3 bases from V and 1 base from J, with 7 bases between. This CDR3 region has 13 residues. Germline values: CDR1 SGDLS, CDR2 YYNGEE. The CDR3 sequence is CASSGNSQETQYF. CDR3 in DNA: TGTGCCAGCAGCGGCAACAGCCAAGAGACCCAGTACTTC.

V usage is TRBV5-1 and J usage is TRBJ1-1, with TRBD1 identical over 7 bases. V gave up 0 bases and J gave up 1 base; unmatched junction bases: 0. The CDR3 extends over 14 amino acids. Germline lookup yields CDR1 SGHRS and CDR2 YFSETQ. CDR3 in amino acids: CASSLDRGNTEAFF. The CDR3 nucleotides are TGCGCCAGCAGCTTGGACAGGGGGAACACTGAAGCTTTCTTT. The whole variable domain, remainder taken from reference TRBV5-1 and TRBJ1-1, is KAGVTQTPRYLIKTRGQQVTLSCSPISGHRSVSWYQQTPGQGLQFLFEYFSETQRNKGNFPGRFSGRQFSNSRSEMNVSTLELGDSALYLCASSLDRGNTEAFFGQGTRLTVV.

The chain recombines TRBV11-2 with TRBJ2-7; TRBD1 matches 10 bases. The CDR3 spans 14 residues. Germline V gene data show CDR1 as SGHAT and CDR2 as FQNNGV. The V gene end was trimmed by 5 bases and the J gene end by 2 bases; junction bases not matched to a gene: 3. CDR3 protein: CASSTGTGAYEQYF. CDR3 bases: TGTGCCAGCAGCACCGGGACAGGGGCCTACGAGCAGTACTTC.

J is TRBJ2-1 and V is TRBV9; TRBD1 might be the D (6 bases). V lost 0 bases, J lost 0 bases, and 10 bases lay in between. This CDR3 region has 16 residues. CDR1 SGDLS and CDR2 YYNGEE come from the germline V gene. This chain's CDR3 is CASSVAVTGSYNEQFF. The CDR3 DNA reads as TGTGCCAGCAGCGTAGCGGTGACAGGCTCCTACAATGAGCAGTTCTTC.

This chain joins TRBV5-1 and TRBJ1-3, with D unclear. Germline lookup yields CDR1 SGHRS and CDR2 YFSETQ. V lost 0 bases to trimming and J lost 1 base, with 20 bases between them. There are 19 residues in the CDR3. The CDR3 nucleotides are TGCGCCAGCAGCTTGGCCAACCTATCGGGCGGACTTTCTGGAAACACCATATATTTT. Translated: CASSLANLSGGLSGNTIYF. The complete variable domain, with remaining parts taken from reference TRBV5-1 and TRBJ1-3, reads KAGVTQTPRYLIKTRGQQVTLSCSPISGHRSVSWYQQTPGQGLQFLFEYFSETQRNKGNFPGRFSGRQFSNSRSEMNVSTLELGDSALYLCASSLANLSGGLSGNTIYFGEGSWLTVV.

This clone was picked up one time. The V call is TRBV4-2, the J call TRBJ1-1; TRBD1 might be the D (5 bases). The CDR3 loop spans 15 amino acids. V was trimmed by 2 bases and J by 1 base, leaving 11 bases between them. Germline V gives CDR1 LGHNA, CDR2 YNFKEQ. The CDR3 DNA reads as TGTGCCAGCAGCCAACCCGACAGACCGAACACTGAAGCTTTCTTT. Its protein product is CASSQPDRPNTEAFF.

This chain joins TRBV4-3 and TRBJ2-1; 7 bases fit TRBD2. The germline V gene encodes CDR1 LGHNA and CDR2 YSLEER. V was pared by 1 base and J by 1 base, with 7 bases of the junction left unmatched. This CDR3 contains 17 residues. The CDR3 spells CASSQAPARESYNEQFF. CDR3 nucleotides: TGCGCCAGCAGCCAAGCCCCGGCGCGGGAGTCCTACAATGAGCAGTTCTTC.

The chain employs TRBV7-9 and TRBJ2-1; the match to TRBD1 covers 9 bases. The CDR3 runs to 15 residues. Germline V lookup: CDR1 SEHNR, CDR2 FQNEAQ (reference sequence). After removal of 5 bases from V and 6 bases from J, the junction contained 8 bases not matched to a gene. For the CDR3, the DNA is TGTGCCAGCAGCCGTACAGGGGGCTTTGGCAATGAGCAGTTCTTC. It codes for CASSRTGGFGNEQFF.

V usage is TRBV10-2 and J usage is TRBJ2-2; 7 bases align to TRBD2. J lost 4 bases, V lost 0 bases, and 11 bases had no gene match. The germline gives CDR1 WSHSY, CDR2 SAAADI. The CDR3 extends over 18 amino acids. The CDR3 reads CASSESSWGREGTGELFF. In DNA form, the CDR3 reads TGCGCCAGCAGTGAGTCGAGTTGGGGGAGGGAAGGCACCGGGGAGCTGTTTTTT.

V is TRBV24-1 and J is TRBJ2-1; 15 bases line up with TRBD2. This CDR3 region has 17 residues. V lost 4 bases and J lost 6; bases outside the gene matches: 6. Germline loops: CDR1 KGHDR, CDR2 SFDVKD. Written as DNA, the CDR3 is TGTGCCACCAGTGACCCCGGGACTAGCGGGAGGTTCAATGAGCAGTTCTTC. Its protein is CATSDPGTSGRFNEQFF.

The CDR3 DNA reads as TGTGCCAGCTCACCTAATATCAACACCGGGGAGCTGTTTTTT. Its protein product is CASSPNINTGELFF. The gene calls are TRBV18 and TRBJ2-2; D gene ambiguous. Trimming shortened V by 3 bases and J by 2 bases, and 7 bases separated the two germline ends. Germline V lookup: CDR1 KGHSH, CDR2 LQKENI. This CDR3 contains 14 residues.

The rearrangement links TRBV2 to TRBJ2-7, with TRBD2 matching over 10 bases. J lost 3 bases, V lost 2 bases, and 1 base had no gene match. The CDR3 covers 14 residues. Per the germline V gene, CDR1 is SNHLY and CDR2 is FYNNEI. CDR3 sequence reads: CASSELAGVYEQYF. Written as DNA, the CDR3 is TGTGCCAGCAGTGAACTAGCGGGAGTCTACGAGCAGTACTTC.

The count of this clone is one. The chain combines TRBV9 with TRBJ2-1, with D perhaps TRBD1 (5 bases). V lost 3 bases, J lost 4 bases, and 11 bases lay in between. The CDR3 extends over 14 amino acids. The germline gives CDR1 SGDLS, CDR2 YYNGEE. DNA for the CDR3: TGTGCCAGCAGCGAGACAGCAGATTACAATGAGCAGTTCTTC. The encoded protein is CASSETADYNEQFF.